This entry is about one T cell receptor (beta chain). Its specificity is unknown. Data came from immunoSEQ multiplex PCR; TCRdb stores just in-frame clones and leaves some out. The sample includes over a million clones, roughly 80% of them seen just once. The data were taken from a study of shared clonotypes between healthy human individuals. Study conclusions and caveats: What rarefaction showed was incomplete sorted-subset sequencing despite large depth.

The CDR3 length is 16 residues. V was pared by 4 bases and J by 0 bases, with 15 bases between. Germline CDR1 MNHNS, CDR2 SASEGT. The chain carries TRBV6-1 and TRBJ1-2; D gene uncertain. The TCR comes from a young man in good health. Material: memory CD4+ T cells sorted from blood. Specified subset: CD45RA-negative fraction. Here the CDR3 reads CASSGTMGAPNYGYTF. The CDR3 coding sequence is TGTGCCAGCAGTGGGACCATGGGCGCCCCTAACTATGGCTACACCTTC.